This T cell receptor (beta chain) appears in the sequencing data of a study of shared clonotypes between healthy human individuals. Study-wide results and caveats: Specimens sampled were limited to blood, with tissue repertoires likely differing. A handful of donors shared approximately 5% of their naive CD4 clonotypes.

Deep level was the assay's run setting. The assay was immunoSEQ multiplex PCR, and TCRdb's table has in-frame clones only and misses some. The sample holds about 2.4 million clones, under 95% seen once. Regarding this clone: Antigen unknown.

Germline-derived CDR1 and CDR2 are SGHVS and FQNEAQ. This CDR3 contains 17 residues. V lost 1 base to trimming and J lost 2 bases, with 17 bases between them. The study separated CD4+ cells into CD45RA+ naive and CD45RA-negative memory subsets. The specimen sequenced was naive CD4+ T cells from PBMCs. Stated subset: CD45RA+ positively selected. The V gene is TRBV7-8, the J gene TRBJ2-5; D is possibly TRBD2 (5 bases). This clonotype was sampled from a man between 18 and 35 years old in good health. Some clones in this sample may be carry-over from other donors' samples. The CDR3 nucleotides are TGTGCCAGCAGCTTAGTCGACGGGAAAAAATCTCAAGAGACCCAGTACTTC. Translated: CASSLVDGKKSQETQYF.